A single count supports the clone carrying this T cell receptor beta chain. Only in-frame clones appear in the TCRdb table, and some are missing; sequencing was by immunoSEQ multiplex PCR. The sample yields 45,000 to 55,000 clones, 86% seen once. This record comes from a study of blood T cell repertoires in COVID-19. Study details: Both acute and convalescent COVID-19 samples were obtained from the United States, Italy and Spain.

This CDR3 is 16 amino acids long. The V gene end was trimmed by 5 bases and the J gene end by 0 bases; junction bases not matched to a gene: 8. The germline gives CDR1 SGHTA, CDR2 FQGNSA. What was sequenced was peripheral blood. The chain uses TRBV7-2 and TRBJ2-7, with 9 nucleotides matching TRBD2. The TCR sequence derives from a man aged 70-80 years with active COVID-19. CDR3 nucleotides: TGTGCCAGCAGCAGGCGGGGGGGGAGCGGCTCCTACGAGCAGTACTTC. It translates to CASSRRGGSGSYEQYF.